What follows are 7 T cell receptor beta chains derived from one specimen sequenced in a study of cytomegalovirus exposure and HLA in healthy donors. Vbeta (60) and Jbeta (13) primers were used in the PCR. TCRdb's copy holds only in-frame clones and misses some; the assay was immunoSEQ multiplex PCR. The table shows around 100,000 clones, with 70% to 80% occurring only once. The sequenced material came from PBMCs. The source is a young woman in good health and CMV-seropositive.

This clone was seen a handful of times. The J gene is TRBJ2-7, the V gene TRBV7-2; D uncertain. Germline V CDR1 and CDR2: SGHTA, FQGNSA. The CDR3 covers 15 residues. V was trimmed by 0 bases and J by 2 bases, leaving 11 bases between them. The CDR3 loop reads CASSLAVTQTYEQYF. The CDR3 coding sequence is TGTGCCAGCAGCTTAGCTGTGACTCAAACCTACGAGCAGTACTTC.

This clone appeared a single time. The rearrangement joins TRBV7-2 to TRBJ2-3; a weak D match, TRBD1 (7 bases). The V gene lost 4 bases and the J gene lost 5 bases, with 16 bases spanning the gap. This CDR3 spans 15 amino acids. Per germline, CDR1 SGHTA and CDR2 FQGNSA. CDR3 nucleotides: TGTGCCAGCAGCTCCCGGAGGGGGCAAGGAGATACGCAGTATTTT. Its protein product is CASSSRRGQGDTQYF.

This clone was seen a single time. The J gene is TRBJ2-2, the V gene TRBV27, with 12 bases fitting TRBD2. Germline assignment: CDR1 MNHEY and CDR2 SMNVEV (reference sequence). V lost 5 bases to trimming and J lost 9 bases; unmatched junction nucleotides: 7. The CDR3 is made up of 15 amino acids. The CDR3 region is CASSRRLAGVRELFF. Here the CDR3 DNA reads TGTGCCAGCAGTAGACGACTAGCGGGAGTCCGGGAGCTGTTTTTT.

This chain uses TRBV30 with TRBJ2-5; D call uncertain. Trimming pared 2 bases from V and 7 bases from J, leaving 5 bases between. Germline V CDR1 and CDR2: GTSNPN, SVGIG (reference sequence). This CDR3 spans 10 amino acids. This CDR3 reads CAWSSGTQYF. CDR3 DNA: TGTGCCTGGAGTTCCGGGACCCAGTACTTC. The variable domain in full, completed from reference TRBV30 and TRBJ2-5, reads SQTIHQWPATLVQPVGSPLSLECTVEGTSNPNLYWYRQAAGRGLQLLFYSVGIGQISSEVPQNLSASRPQDRQFILSSKKLLLSDSGFYLCAWSSGTQYFGPGTRLLVL.

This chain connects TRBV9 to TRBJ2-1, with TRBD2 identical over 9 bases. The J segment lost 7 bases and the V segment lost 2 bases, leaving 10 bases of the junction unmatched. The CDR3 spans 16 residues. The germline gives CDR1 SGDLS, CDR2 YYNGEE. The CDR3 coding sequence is TGTGCCAGCAGCGTCCGACTAGCGGACCTGTGGAATGAGCAGTTCTTC. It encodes CASSVRLADLWNEQFF.

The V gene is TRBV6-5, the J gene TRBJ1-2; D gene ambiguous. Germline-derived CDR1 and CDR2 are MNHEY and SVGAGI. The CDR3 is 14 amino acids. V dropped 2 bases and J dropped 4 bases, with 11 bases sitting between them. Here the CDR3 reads CASSYLTAGYGYTF. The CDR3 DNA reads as TGTGCCAGCAGTTACCTCACAGCAGGCTATGGCTACACCTTC.

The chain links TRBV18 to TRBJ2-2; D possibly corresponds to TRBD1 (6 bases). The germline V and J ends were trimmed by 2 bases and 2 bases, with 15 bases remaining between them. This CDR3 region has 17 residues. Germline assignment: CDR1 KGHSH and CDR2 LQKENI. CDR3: CASSPNSGTTNTGELFF. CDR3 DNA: TGTGCCAGCTCACCAAATTCCGGGACAACCAACACCGGGGAGCTGTTTTTT.